This TCR beta chain was sequenced in a study of beta chain features in type 1 diabetes. Study in general: The samples had 100 million to 140 million sorted cells examined in all. Overall study findings and caveats: TCRB CDR3 length was moderately but significantly reduced in all four CD4+ subsets of Type 1 diabetes patients.

With 9 bases clipped from V and 6 bases from J, the junction kept 8 bases outside the gene matches. This CDR3 region has 13 residues. CDR1 LNHDA and CDR2 SQIVND come from the germline V gene (reference sequence). The study reverse transcribed the entire isolated RNA, so it sequenced expressed TCRB transcripts. It was found that naive, central memory and regulatory T cell samples averaged about 3.5 million reads. The repertoire was sequenced with immunoSEQ multiplex PCR; TCRdb's copy has only in-frame clones and lacks some. Of 300,000 to 400,000 clones in the sample, over 9.5% were seen once. This clone was observed a handful of times. Its antigen is not known.

The sequence came from a man younger than 30 in good health. The sample consisted of naive CD4+ T cells from blood. J is TRBJ2-7 and V is TRBV19; 10 bases match TRBD1. The CDR3 spells CASTPGQGIEQYF. For the CDR3, the DNA is TGTGCCAGCACGCCGGGACAGGGGATCGAGCAGTACTTC.